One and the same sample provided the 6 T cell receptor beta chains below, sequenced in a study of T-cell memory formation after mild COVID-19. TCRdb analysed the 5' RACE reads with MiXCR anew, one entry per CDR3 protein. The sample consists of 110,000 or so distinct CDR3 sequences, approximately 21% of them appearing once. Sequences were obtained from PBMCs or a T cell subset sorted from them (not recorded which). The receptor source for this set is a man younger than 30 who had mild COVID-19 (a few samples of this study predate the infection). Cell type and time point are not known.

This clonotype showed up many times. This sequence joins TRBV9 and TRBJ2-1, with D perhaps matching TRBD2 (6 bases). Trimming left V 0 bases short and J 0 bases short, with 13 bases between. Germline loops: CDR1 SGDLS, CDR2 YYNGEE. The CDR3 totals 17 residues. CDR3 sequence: CASSVVGGPSSYNEQFF. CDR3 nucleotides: TGTGCCAGCAGCGTAGTGGGGGGTCCCAGCTCCTACAATGAGCAGTTCTTC.

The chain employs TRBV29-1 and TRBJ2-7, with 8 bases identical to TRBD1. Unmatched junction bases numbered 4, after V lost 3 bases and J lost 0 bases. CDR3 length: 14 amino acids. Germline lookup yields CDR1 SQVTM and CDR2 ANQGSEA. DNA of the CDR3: TGCAGCGTTGAGCCGGACAGGGACTCCTACGAGCAGTACTTC. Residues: CSVEPDRDSYEQYF.

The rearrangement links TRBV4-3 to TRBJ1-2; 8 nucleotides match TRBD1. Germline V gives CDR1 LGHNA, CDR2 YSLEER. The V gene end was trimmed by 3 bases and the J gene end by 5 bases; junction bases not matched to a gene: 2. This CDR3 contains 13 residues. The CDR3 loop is CASSQDRVYGYTF. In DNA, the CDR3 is TGCGCCAGCAGCCAGGACAGGGTATATGGCTACACCTTC.

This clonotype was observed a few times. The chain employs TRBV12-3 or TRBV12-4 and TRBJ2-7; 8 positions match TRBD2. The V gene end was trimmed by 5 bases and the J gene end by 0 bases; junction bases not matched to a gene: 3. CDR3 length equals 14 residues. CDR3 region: CASSPGGSSYEQYF. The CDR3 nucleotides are TGTGCCAGCAGTCCGGGGGGGAGCTCCTACGAGCAGTACTTC.

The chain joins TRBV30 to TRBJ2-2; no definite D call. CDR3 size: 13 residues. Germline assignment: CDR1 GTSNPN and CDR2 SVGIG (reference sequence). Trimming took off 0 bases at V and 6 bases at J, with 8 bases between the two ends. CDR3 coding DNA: TGTGCCTGGAGTGTGTCACCGGCCGGGGAGCTGTTTTTT. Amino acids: CAWSVSPAGELFF. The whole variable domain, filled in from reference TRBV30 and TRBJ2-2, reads SQTIHQWPATLVQPVGSPLSLECTVEGTSNPNLYWYRQAAGRGLQLLFYSVGIGQISSEVPQNLSASRPQDRQFILSSKKLLLSDSGFYLCAWSVSPAGELFFGEGSRLTVL.

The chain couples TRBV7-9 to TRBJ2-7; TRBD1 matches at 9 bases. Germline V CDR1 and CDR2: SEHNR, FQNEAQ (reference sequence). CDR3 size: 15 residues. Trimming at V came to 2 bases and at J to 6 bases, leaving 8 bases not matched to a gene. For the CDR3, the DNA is TGTGCCAGCAGCTTAATAGGACAGGGGAGTGGCGAGCAGTACTTC. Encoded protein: CASSLIGQGSGEQYF.